Each of the 17 T cell receptor beta chains below was sequenced from the same sample in a study of a mutant IDH1 vaccine in newly diagnosed glioma. Their recognized antigens are unknown. The assay was immunoSEQ multiplex PCR, and TCRdb's table has in-frame clones only and misses some. This table has about 53,000 clones, about 88% appearing once. The time point: week 5, during vaccination. Each dose delivered 300 ug of mutant IDH1 20-mer peptide subcutaneously with imiquimod. Sequenced material: PBMCs, taken from a glioma patient whose treatment included an IDH1 peptide vaccine. The source is a woman aged 45 to 65 with glioma.

The CDR3 here is CAISESEGAGYTF. CDR3 nucleotide sequence: TGTGCCATCAGTGAGTCCGAGGGGGCGGGCTACACCTTC. This chain links TRBV10-3 with TRBJ1-2; 7 bases are shared with TRBD1. The germline gives CDR1 ENHRY, CDR2 SYGVKD. Losses at the gene ends were 0 bases for V and 8 bases for J; bases not matched to a gene: 3. The CDR3 runs 13 residues.

The chain carries TRBV19 and TRBJ2-1; 8 positions agree with TRBD2. Germline CDR1 and CDR2: LNHDA and SQIVND (reference sequence). With V trimmed by 5 bases and J by 1 base, 4 bases remained unmatched. CDR3 length equals 15 residues. The CDR3 DNA reads as TGTGCCAGTAGTCCGAGCGGGGGTTCCTACAATGAGCAGTTCTTC. It codes for CASSPSGGSYNEQFF.

This clone has just a few counts. The chain links TRBV5-1 to TRBJ1-6; D remains ambiguous. This CDR3 contains 15 residues. Germline assignment: CDR1 SGHRS and CDR2 YFSETQ. The germline V and J ends were trimmed by 0 bases and 8 bases, with 12 bases remaining between them. CDR3 in amino acids: CASSLAPREDSPLHF. CDR3 nucleotides: TGCGCCAGCAGCTTGGCCCCGCGGGAGGATTCACCCCTCCACTTT.

This chain links TRBV4-2 with TRBJ2-4; 11 bases map to TRBD2. This CDR3 contains 17 residues. Germline CDR1 is LGHNA and CDR2 is YNFKEQ. The V segment lost 1 base and the J segment 0 bases; nucleotides outside the gene matches: 2. The CDR3 bases are TGTGCCAGCAGCCAAGTGACTAGCGGGGCAGCCAAAAACATTCAGTACTTC. Translating gives CASSQVTSGAAKNIQYF.

The chain links TRBV5-8 to TRBJ1-1, with D uncertain. The germline CDR1 and CDR2 sequences are SGHTS and YDEGEE. The length of the CDR3 is 11 residues. The germline V and J ends were trimmed by 4 bases and 10 bases, with 11 bases remaining between them. CDR3 DNA sequence: TGTGCCAGCAGCCAACGATTCCGAGCTTTCTTT. The encoded protein is CASSQRFRAFF.

Concerning this clone itself: One junction end disagrees with the germline gene, perhaps due to a read error. Here the CDR3 DNA reads TGTGCCAGCAGTGGACTCCCGGGACAGGGAACCGATGGGCAGCTCTTC. It is translated as CASSGLPGQGTDGQLF. This chain uses TRBV6-1 with TRBJ2-1; TRBD1 matches at 9 bases. The CDR3 runs to 16 residues. CDR1 is MNHNS, CDR2 SASEGT, per germline.

CDR3 region: CAKLKRGQYF. The CDR3 coding sequence is TGTGCCAAACTCAAACGGGGGCAGTACTTC. The chain joins TRBV21-1 to TRBJ2-7; the DNA was not compared with TRBD2, the D call given in the table. TRBV21-1 is designated a pseudogene. This CDR3 has 10 residues.

CDR3 amino acids: CASSNPGYIDTEAFF. In nucleotides, the CDR3 is TGTGCCAGCAGTAACCCAGGGTATATCGACACTGAAGCTTTCTTT. This chain uses TRBV27 with TRBJ1-1, with D maybe TRBD1 (5 bases). Trimming left V 5 bases short and J 3 bases short, with 16 bases between. The CDR3 spans 15 residues. Looked up from germline, CDR1 is MNHEY and CDR2 is SMNVEV (reference sequence).

This clone is a singleton in its sample. The chain is built from TRBV14 and TRBJ1-6; the D is unclear. There are 16 residues in the CDR3. Germline-derived CDR1 and CDR2 are SGHDN and FVKESK. The germline V and J ends were trimmed by 4 bases and 8 bases, with 18 bases remaining between them. Here the CDR3 DNA reads TGTGCCAGCAGCCTTCATCTCCTAATACTCGATTCACCCCTCCACTTT. Its translation is CASSLHLLILDSPLHF.

The rearrangement joins TRBV5-8 to TRBJ2-5, with D possibly being TRBD1 (6 bases). CDR1 is SGHTS and CDR2 is YDEGEE in the germline V gene. The V end lost 0 bases, the J end lost 4 bases, and 10 bases lay between the germline ends. The CDR3 consists of 14 residues. The CDR3 DNA reads TGTGCCAGCAGCTTGGGTGGGGGCCGAGAGACCCAGTACTTC. This encodes CASSLGGGRETQYF. The full variable domain, with the rest looked up from reference TRBV5-8 and TRBJ2-5, is EAGVTQSPTHLIKTRGQQATLRCSPISGHTSVYWYQQALGLGLQFLLWYDEGEERNRGNFPPRFSGRQFPNYSSELNVNALELEDSALYLCASSLGGGRETQYFGPGTRLLVL.

The rearrangement joins TRBV19 to TRBJ1-4; a weak D match, TRBD1 (5 bases). Germline CDR1 is LNHDA and CDR2 is SQIVND (reference sequence). The CDR3 spans 15 residues. Trimming took off 3 bases at V and 8 bases at J, with 16 bases between the two ends. CDR3 residues: CASSMSPGRGEKLFF. CDR3 coding DNA: TGTGCCAGTAGTATGAGCCCGGGGCGCGGGGAAAAACTGTTTTTT.

The rearrangement uses TRBV5-1 and TRBJ2-2, with D uncertain. Looked up from germline, CDR1 is SGHRS and CDR2 is YFSETQ. The V gene lost 2 bases and the J gene lost 5 bases, with 10 bases spanning the gap. The CDR3 consists of 14 residues. In DNA, the CDR3 is TGCGCCAGCAGCTTAGGGTCAGTAACCGGGGAGCTGTTTTTT. Protein sequence: CASSLGSVTGELFF.

This clone showed up just once. This chain connects TRBV29-1 to TRBJ1-5, with a possible D match to TRBD1 (6 bases). Trimming stripped 6 bases from V and 7 bases from J, with 13 bases between. The CDR3 has 12 residues. From germline, CDR1 is SQVTM and CDR2 ANQGSEA. The CDR3 DNA sequence: TGCAGCGTCTCAAAACAGGGCCAGCCCCAGCATTTT. This sequence encodes CSVSKQGQPQHF.

This clone has a single count. J is TRBJ1-1 and V is TRBV7-3, with a possible D match to TRBD1 (5 bases). The CDR3 is 14 amino acids. CDR1 and CDR2 (germline): SGHTA, FQGTGA. V shed 1 base and J shed 0 bases, with 6 bases lying between them. The CDR3 DNA reads TGTGCCAGCAGCTTAATGGGGGTGAACACTGAAGCTTTCTTT. Translating it yields CASSLMGVNTEAFF.

This chain joins TRBV6-5 and TRBJ1-6; tentatively, D is TRBD1 (6 bases). Germline CDR1 and CDR2: MNHEY and SVGAGI. The ends were cut back, 6 bases at V and 8 bases at J, with 14 bases in the middle. CDR3 length: 14 amino acids. CDR3 sequence reads: CASRVDRLDSPLHF. The DNA for the CDR3 is TGTGCCAGCAGGGTCGACAGGTTGGATTCACCCCTCCACTTT.

CDR3 amino acids: CASSFSDLQETQYF. The CDR3 bases are TGTGCCAGCAGCTTTTCAGACTTACAAGAGACCCAGTACTTC. This chain links TRBV13 with TRBJ2-5; D gene ambiguous. Germline V gene data show CDR1 as PRHDT and CDR2 as FYEKMQ (reference sequence). Trimming shortened V by 3 bases and J by 2 bases, and 10 bases separated the two germline ends. The CDR3 spans 14 residues. Together with reference TRBV13 and TRBJ2-5, the CDR3 gives the full variable domain: AAGVIQSPRHLIKEKRETATLKCYPIPRHDTVYWYQQGPGQDPQFLISFYEKMQSDKGSIPDRFSAQQFSDYHSELNMSSLELGDSALYFCASSFSDLQETQYFGPGTRLLVL.

The V and J genes are TRBV6-5 and TRBJ2-6; the D gene is possibly TRBD1 (5 bases). V was cut by 6 bases and J by 2 bases, with 11 bases left in between. Germline loops: CDR1 MNHEY, CDR2 SVGAGI. The CDR3 has 15 residues. CDR3 sequence: CASRGPPPGANVLTF. CDR3 coding DNA: TGTGCCAGCAGGGGGCCTCCCCCTGGGGCCAACGTCCTGACTTTC.